This TCR beta chain was captured in a study of blood T cell repertoires in COVID-19. On the study more broadly: Sites in the United States, Italy and Spain provided acute and convalescent COVID-19 samples. The analysed material was cDNA or gDNA that came from T cells, B-cell-depleted T cells, or PBMCs.

Only a few counts were recorded for this clone. The trim removed 6 bases at V and 6 bases at J, leaving 10 bases unmatched. Germline lookup yields CDR1 LNHDA and CDR2 SQIVND (reference sequence). CDR3 length: 16 residues. Per the original data handling: The authors estimated nucleated cell counts from reference gene primer amplification. Clones were sequenced by immunoSEQ multiplex PCR, and TCRdb holds only the in-frame ones, with some missing. The V and J calls and clone size come from that table; D and trimming were worked out from the DNA. The data contain about 67,000 clones, around four fifths of them seen just once; the ten biggest clones take up about two fifths.

V gene TRBV19 combines with J gene TRBJ1-5; 11 bases line up with TRBD1. This clonotype was obtained from a human donor in a cohort sampled during active COVID-19. The sequencing input was peripheral blood. The CDR3 region is CASSDRWTGGRQPQHF. CDR3 coding DNA: TGTGCCAGTAGCGATCGATGGACAGGGGGCCGTCAGCCCCAGCATTTT.